This TCR beta chain appears in the sequencing data of a study of response to subunit inactivated influenza vaccine. The germline CDR1 and CDR2 sequences are LGHNA and YSLEER. Trimming cost V 0 bases and J 4 bases; bases outside gene matches: 8. The CDR3 length is 17 residues. TCRdb called the RT-PCR reads again in MiXCR, with one record for every CDR3 protein. The data contain 170,000 or so distinct CDR3 sequences, approximately 12% of them singletons. The receptor was isolated from a man in his fifties or sixties who received an inactivated influenza vaccine. This chain uses TRBV4-3 with TRBJ2-1; TRBD2 matches 8 bases. Source: CD8+ T cells sorted from PBMCs, taken roughly 24 months after vaccination. CDR3 nucleotide sequence: TGCGCCAGCAGCCAAGATCTTGCGAGCGGGAGTTACAATGAGCAGTTCTTC. Protein sequence: CASSQDLASGSYNEQFF.